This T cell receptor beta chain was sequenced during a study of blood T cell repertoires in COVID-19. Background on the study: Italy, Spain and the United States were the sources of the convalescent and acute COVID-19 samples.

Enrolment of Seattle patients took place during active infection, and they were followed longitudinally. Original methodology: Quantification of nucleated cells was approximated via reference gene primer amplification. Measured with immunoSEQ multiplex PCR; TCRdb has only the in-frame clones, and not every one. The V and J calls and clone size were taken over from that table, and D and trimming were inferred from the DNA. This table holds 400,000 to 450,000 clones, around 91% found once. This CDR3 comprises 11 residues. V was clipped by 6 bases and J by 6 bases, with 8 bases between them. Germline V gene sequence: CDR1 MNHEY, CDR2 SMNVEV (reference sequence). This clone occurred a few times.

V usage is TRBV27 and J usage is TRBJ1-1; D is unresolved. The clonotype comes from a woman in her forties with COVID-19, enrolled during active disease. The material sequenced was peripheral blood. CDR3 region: CASRREPEAFF. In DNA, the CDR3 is TGTGCCAGCAGGCGGGAGCCTGAAGCTTTCTTT.